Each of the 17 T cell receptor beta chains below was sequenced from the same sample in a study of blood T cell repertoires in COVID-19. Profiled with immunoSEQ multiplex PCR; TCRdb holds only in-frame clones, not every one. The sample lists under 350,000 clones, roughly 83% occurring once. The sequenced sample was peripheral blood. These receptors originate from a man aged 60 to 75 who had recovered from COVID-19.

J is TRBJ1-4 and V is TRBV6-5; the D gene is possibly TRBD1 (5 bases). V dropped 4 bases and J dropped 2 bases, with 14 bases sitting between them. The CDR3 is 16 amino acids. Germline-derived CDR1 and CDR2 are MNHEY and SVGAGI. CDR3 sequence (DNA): TGTGCCAGCAGTTTCATGATGGGGGGTACTAATGAAAAACTGTTTTTT. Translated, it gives CASSFMMGGTNEKLFF.

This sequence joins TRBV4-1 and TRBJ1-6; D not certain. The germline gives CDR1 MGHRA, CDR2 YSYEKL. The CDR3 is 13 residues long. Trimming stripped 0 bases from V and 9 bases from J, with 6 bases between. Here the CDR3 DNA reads TGCGCCAGCAGCCAAGATCGGGGTTCACCCCTCCACTTT. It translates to CASSQDRGSPLHF.

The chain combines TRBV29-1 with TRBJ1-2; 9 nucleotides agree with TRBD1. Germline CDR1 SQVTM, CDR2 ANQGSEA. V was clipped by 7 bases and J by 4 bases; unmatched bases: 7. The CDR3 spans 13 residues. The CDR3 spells CSAPGQGTYGYTF. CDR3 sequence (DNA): TGCAGCGCACCGGGACAGGGAACCTATGGCTACACCTTC.

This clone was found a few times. The CDR3 is CASSFTGPPGELFF. In nucleotides, the CDR3 is TGTGCCAGCAGCTTTACAGGCCCCCCCGGGGAGCTGTTTTTT. V is TRBV5-5 and J is TRBJ2-2, with D possibly TRBD1 on 5 matching bases. Germline CDR1 reads SGHKS; CDR2 reads YYEKEE (reference sequence). V shed 2 bases and J shed 6 bases, with 11 bases lying between them. This CDR3 has 14 amino acids.

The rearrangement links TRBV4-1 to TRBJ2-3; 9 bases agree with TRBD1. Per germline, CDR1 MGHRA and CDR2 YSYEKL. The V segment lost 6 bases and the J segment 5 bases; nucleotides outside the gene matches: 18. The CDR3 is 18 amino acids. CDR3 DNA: TGCGCCAGCAGTCAATTGTTAATACAGGGGGCATTGCAAGATACGCAGTATTTT. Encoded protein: CASSQLLIQGALQDTQYF.

The CDR3 region is CASSQPDRGAIQYF. In nucleotides, the CDR3 is TGTGCCAGCAGCCAGCCGGACAGGGGGGCGATTCAGTACTTC. This chain connects TRBV3-1 (or the pseudogene TRBV3-2) to TRBJ2-4; 10 nucleotides match TRBD1. The CDR3 extends over 14 amino acids. Germline trimming cut 3 bases from V and 10 bases from J; bases unmatched to any gene: 6. The V gene's germline CDR1 is LGHDT and CDR2 YNNKEL (reference sequence).

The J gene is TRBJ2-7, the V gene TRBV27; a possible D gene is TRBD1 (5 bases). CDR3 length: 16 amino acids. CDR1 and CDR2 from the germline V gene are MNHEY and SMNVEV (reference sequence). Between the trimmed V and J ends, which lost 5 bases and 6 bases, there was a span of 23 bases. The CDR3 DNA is TGTGCCAGCAGTCCCTCCCCTAGGGGTTCCGGTCGCGAGCAGTACTTC. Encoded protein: CASSPSPRGSGREQYF.

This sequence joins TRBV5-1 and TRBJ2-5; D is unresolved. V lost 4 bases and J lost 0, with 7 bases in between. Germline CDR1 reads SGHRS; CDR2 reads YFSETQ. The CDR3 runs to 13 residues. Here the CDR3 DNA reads TGCGCCAGCAGCAGCACGTACCAAGAGACCCAGTACTTC. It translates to CASSSTYQETQYF.

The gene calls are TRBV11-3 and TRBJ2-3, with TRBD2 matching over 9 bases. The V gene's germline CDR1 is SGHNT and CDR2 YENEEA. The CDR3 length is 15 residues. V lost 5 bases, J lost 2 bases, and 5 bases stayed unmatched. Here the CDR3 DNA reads TGTGCCAGCAGCAAAGGACTAGCGATCACAGATACGCAGTATTTT. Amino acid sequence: CASSKGLAITDTQYF.

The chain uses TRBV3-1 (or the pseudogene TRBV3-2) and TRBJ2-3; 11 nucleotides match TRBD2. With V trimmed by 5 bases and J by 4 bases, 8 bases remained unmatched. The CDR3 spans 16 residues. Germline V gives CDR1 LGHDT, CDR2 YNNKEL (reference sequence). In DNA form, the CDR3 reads TGTGCCAGCAGCGCTCTAGCGGGGGGTCTCTCAGATACGCAGTATTTT. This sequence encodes CASSALAGGLSDTQYF.

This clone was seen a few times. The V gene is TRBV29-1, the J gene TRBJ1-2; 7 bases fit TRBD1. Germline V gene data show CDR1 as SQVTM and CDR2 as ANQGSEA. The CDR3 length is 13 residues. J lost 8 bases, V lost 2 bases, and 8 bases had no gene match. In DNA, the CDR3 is TGCAGCGTTGAAATAGACAGGGCGAGAGGCTACACCTTC. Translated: CSVEIDRARGYTF.

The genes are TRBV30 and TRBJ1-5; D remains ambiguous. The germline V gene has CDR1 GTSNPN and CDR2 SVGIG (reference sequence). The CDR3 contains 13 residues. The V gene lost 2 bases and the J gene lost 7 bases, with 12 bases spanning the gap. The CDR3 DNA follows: TGTGCCTGGAGTTGGTTCCCCGGGCAGCCCCAGCATTTT. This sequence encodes CAWSWFPGQPQHF. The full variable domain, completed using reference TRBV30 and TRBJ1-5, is SQTIHQWPATLVQPVGSPLSLECTVEGTSNPNLYWYRQAAGRGLQLLFYSVGIGQISSEVPQNLSASRPQDRQFILSSKKLLLSDSGFYLCAWSWFPGQPQHFGDGTRLSIL.

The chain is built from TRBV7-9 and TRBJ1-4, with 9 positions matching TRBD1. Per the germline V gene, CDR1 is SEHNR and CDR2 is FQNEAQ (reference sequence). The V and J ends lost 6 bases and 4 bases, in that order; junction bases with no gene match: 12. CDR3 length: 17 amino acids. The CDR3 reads CASSSRGQGKDNEKLFF. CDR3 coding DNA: TGTGCCAGCAGTAGTCGGGGACAGGGTAAAGATAATGAAAAACTGTTTTTT.

The CDR3 DNA follows: TGTGCCAGTAGTATAGGCCGGACAGGGGGCATATTAAACACTGAAGCTTTCTTT. It encodes CASSIGRTGGILNTEAFF. The chain links TRBV19 to TRBJ1-1, with 11 bases aligning to TRBD1. V was pared by 1 base and J by 2 bases, with 9 bases of the junction left unmatched. Per germline, CDR1 LNHDA and CDR2 SQIVND (reference sequence). The CDR3 has 18 amino acids. Using reference TRBV19 and TRBJ1-1 for the parts outside the CDR3, the full variable domain is DGGITQSPKYLFRKEGQNVTLSCEQNLNHDAMYWYRQDPGQGLRLIYYSQIVNDFQKGDIAEGYSVSREKKESFPLTVTSAQKNPTAFYLCASSIGRTGGILNTEAFFGQGTRLTVV.

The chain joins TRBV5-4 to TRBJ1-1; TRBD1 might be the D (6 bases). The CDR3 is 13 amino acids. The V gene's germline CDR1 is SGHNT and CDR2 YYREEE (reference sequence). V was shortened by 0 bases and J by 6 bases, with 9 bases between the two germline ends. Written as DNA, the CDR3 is TGTGCCAGCAGCTTGGCACAGGGAGCTGAAGCTTTCTTT. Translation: CASSLAQGAEAFF.

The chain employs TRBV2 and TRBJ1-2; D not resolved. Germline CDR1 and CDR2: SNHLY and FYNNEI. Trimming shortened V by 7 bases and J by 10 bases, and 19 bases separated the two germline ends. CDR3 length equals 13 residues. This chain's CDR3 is CASTPGYSSDYTF. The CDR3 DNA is TGTGCCAGCACCCCGGGGTACAGCTCAGACTACACCTTC.

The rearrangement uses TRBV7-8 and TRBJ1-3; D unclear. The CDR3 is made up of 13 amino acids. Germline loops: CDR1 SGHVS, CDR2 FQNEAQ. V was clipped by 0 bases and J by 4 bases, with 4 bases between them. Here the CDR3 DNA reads TGTGCCAGCAGCTTAGCGGAGGGAAACACCATATATTTT. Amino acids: CASSLAEGNTIYF.